This passage covers 28 T cell receptor beta chains from one sample sequenced in a study of blood T cell repertoires in COVID-19. Clones were read by immunoSEQ multiplex PCR, and TCRdb kept only the in-frame ones, dropping some. The profile shows some 120,000 clones, about 86% of them singletons. The specimen was peripheral blood. These receptors came from a woman between 45 and 60 years old with acute or convalescent COVID-19.

In this sample, this clone turned up a few times. This chain links TRBV29-1 with TRBJ2-7, with 10 bases matching TRBD1. V lost 7 bases, J lost 2 bases, and 2 bases stayed unmatched. This CDR3 is 12 amino acids long. Germline V gene sequence: CDR1 SQVTM, CDR2 ANQGSEA. The CDR3 sequence: CSAGQGTYEQYF. The CDR3, as DNA: TGCAGCGCGGGACAGGGGACCTACGAGCAGTACTTC.

The CDR3 loop is CASSLGGGGTDTQYF. DNA of the CDR3: TGCGCCAGCAGCTTGGGGGGCGGAGGCACAGATACGCAGTATTTT. This rearrangement joins TRBV5-1 to TRBJ2-3; a weak D match, TRBD1 (5 bases). V was pared by 0 bases and J by 1 base, with 9 bases between. From germline, CDR1 is SGHRS and CDR2 YFSETQ. The CDR3 consists of 15 residues.

The genes are TRBV5-5 and TRBJ2-7, with 7 bases aligning to TRBD1. The V gene end was trimmed by 0 bases and the J gene end by 4 bases; junction bases not matched to a gene: 4. Germline lookup yields CDR1 SGHKS and CDR2 YYEKEE (reference sequence). The CDR3 runs to 14 residues. The CDR3 DNA reads TGTGCCAGCAGCTTGGACAGGGGTATTTACGAGCAGTACTTC. The encoded protein is CASSLDRGIYEQYF.

The rearrangement links TRBV30 to TRBJ2-3; TRBD1 agrees at 9 bases. Unmatched junction bases numbered 8, after V lost 4 bases and J lost 3 bases. The germline V gene encodes CDR1 GTSNPN and CDR2 SVGIG (reference sequence). The CDR3 extends over 15 amino acids. The CDR3 region is CAWTNGQGRTDTQYF. The CDR3 DNA follows: TGTGCCTGGACCAACGGACAGGGGAGGACAGATACGCAGTATTTT.

The table lists this clone with a few counts. The chain uses TRBV6-1 and TRBJ2-3, with D maybe TRBD1 (5 bases). V dropped 1 base and J dropped 6 bases, with 14 bases sitting between them. This CDR3 has 15 residues. The V gene's germline CDR1 is MNHNS and CDR2 SASEGT. The CDR3 nucleotides are TGTGCCAGCAGTGAAGGGGGCCCGGTCAGGGATACGCAGTATTTT. It codes for CASSEGGPVRDTQYF.

The gene calls are TRBV19 and TRBJ2-2, with D possibly matching TRBD2 (7 bases). The CDR3 has 15 amino acids. Germline values: CDR1 LNHDA, CDR2 SQIVND (reference sequence). V lost 4 bases to trimming and J lost 4 bases, with 13 bases between them. CDR3 nucleotide sequence: TGTGCCAGTAGTAGGGGGGGCTACGGCACCGGGGAGCTGTTTTTT. It encodes CASSRGGYGTGELFF.

In this sample, this clone turned up many times. V gene TRBV29-1 combines with J gene TRBJ2-1, with D tentatively TRBD1 (6 bases). Per germline, CDR1 SQVTM and CDR2 ANQGSEA. The ends were cut back, 0 bases at V and 0 bases at J, with 12 bases in the middle. This CDR3 is 16 amino acids long. The CDR3 reads CSVEDPGTSSYNEQFF. CDR3 bases: TGCAGCGTTGAAGACCCAGGGACAAGCTCCTACAATGAGCAGTTCTTC.

Note on this clone: This sample includes further DNA sequences coding for the same CDR3. The V call is TRBV6-5, the J call TRBJ1-2; 7 positions agree with TRBD1. This CDR3 is 13 amino acids long. Losses at the gene ends were 5 bases for V and 2 bases for J; bases not matched to a gene: 2. CDR1 MNHEY and CDR2 SVGAGI come from the germline V gene. The CDR3 nucleotides are TGTGCCAGCAGTCTGACAGGGAACTATGGCTACACCTTC. It specifies CASSLTGNYGYTF.

J is TRBJ1-1 and V is TRBV3-1 (or the pseudogene TRBV3-2); 10 bases align to TRBD1. CDR3 length: 14 residues. CDR1 and CDR2 (germline): LGHDT, YNNKEL (reference sequence). The J segment lost 10 bases and the V segment lost 1 base, leaving 6 bases of the junction unmatched. CDR3 loop: CASSQVTGGAGAFF. The DNA of the CDR3 is TGTGCCAGCAGCCAAGTGACAGGGGGCGCAGGAGCTTTCTTT.

This clone was recorded a few times. V usage is TRBV5-6 and J usage is TRBJ1-2, with D unresolved. Germline V gene sequence: CDR1 SGHDT, CDR2 YYEEEE. CDR3 length: 11 residues. The V end lost 0 bases, the J end lost 7 bases, and 4 bases lay between the germline ends. CDR3: CASSLASGYTF. CDR3 coding DNA: TGTGCCAGCAGCTTGGCCAGTGGCTACACCTTC.

V gene TRBV7-8 combines with J gene TRBJ1-1, with TRBD1 matching 10 bases. The CDR3 has 18 amino acids. The germline gives CDR1 SGHVS, CDR2 FQNEAQ. J lost 1 base, V lost 0 bases, and 8 bases had no gene match. CDR3: CASSLARGQGPRNTEAFF. CDR3 bases: TGTGCCAGCAGCTTAGCGCGGGGACAGGGGCCCCGGAACACTGAAGCTTTCTTT.

Only a few counts were recorded for this clone. This chain connects TRBV28 to TRBJ1-4, with 8 bases matching TRBD1. Germline V CDR1 and CDR2: MDHEN, SYDVKM. The V segment lost 6 bases and the J segment 1 base; nucleotides outside the gene matches: 4. This CDR3 has 15 residues. CDR3 region: CASRAGGGTNEKLFF. CDR3 DNA sequence: TGTGCCAGCAGAGCAGGGGGCGGAACTAATGAAAAACTGTTTTTT.

This clone came up a few times. This chain joins TRBV29-1 and TRBJ1-1; TRBD1 aligns across 7 bases. Germline V gene data show CDR1 as SQVTM and CDR2 as ANQGSEA. CDR3 length: 14 residues. V lost 5 bases, J lost 5 bases, and 11 bases stayed unmatched. CDR3 sequence: CSVTGQAGWTEAFF. The CDR3 region has the DNA TGCAGCGTTACCGGACAGGCGGGTTGGACTGAAGCTTTCTTT.

This chain links TRBV6-1 with TRBJ2-3; 11 nucleotides line up with TRBD2. Germline loops: CDR1 MNHNS, CDR2 SASEGT. The CDR3 length is 16 residues. The V segment lost 4 bases and the J segment 2 bases; nucleotides outside the gene matches: 5. The CDR3 coding sequence is TGTGCCAGCAGTGCGCGGACTAGCGGGTTCACAGATACGCAGTATTTT. This codes for CASSARTSGFTDTQYF.

The chain employs TRBV2 and TRBJ2-2; D is possibly TRBD1 (5 bases). Germline V lookup: CDR1 SNHLY, CDR2 FYNNEI. The V gene lost 1 base and the J gene lost 4 bases, with 10 bases spanning the gap. There are 15 residues in the CDR3. The CDR3 spells CASSEVSTVTGELFF. The CDR3 coding sequence is TGTGCCAGCAGTGAAGTATCGACAGTCACCGGGGAGCTGTTTTTT.

The J gene is TRBJ1-5, the V gene TRBV2; 7 bases agree with TRBD1. Germline V lookup: CDR1 SNHLY, CDR2 FYNNEI. This CDR3 is built from 17 residues. V lost 4 bases, J lost 0 bases, and 9 bases stayed unmatched. CDR3 sequence: CASSGFRDRNSNQPQHF. CDR3 in DNA: TGTGCCAGCAGTGGTTTCCGGGACAGAAATAGCAATCAGCCCCAGCATTTT.

J is TRBJ2-7 and V is TRBV29-1; 8 bases fit TRBD1. This CDR3 is 13 amino acids long. Trimming removed 7 bases from V and 5 bases from J; junction bases left unmatched: 10. Per the germline V gene, CDR1 is SQVTM and CDR2 is ANQGSEA. CDR3 protein: CSAVGQGANEQYF. In DNA form, the CDR3 reads TGCAGCGCCGTGGGTCAGGGGGCTAACGAGCAGTACTTC.

V is TRBV5-1 and J is TRBJ1-4; 8 bases match TRBD1. This CDR3 has 17 residues. Germline CDR1 is SGHRS and CDR2 is YFSETQ. Germline trimming cut 4 bases from V and 6 bases from J; bases unmatched to any gene: 14. CDR3 amino acids: CASSPQGGQGAYEKLFF. The CDR3 DNA reads as TGCGCCAGCAGCCCTCAGGGGGGTCAGGGGGCTTATGAAAAACTGTTTTTT.

V and J are TRBV19 and TRBJ2-7, with a tentative D call TRBD2 (6 bases). V was shortened by 4 bases and J by 0 bases, with 7 bases between the two germline ends. The CDR3 has 13 amino acids. CDR1 is LNHDA, CDR2 SQIVND, per germline (reference sequence). The CDR3 region is CASSRGVSYEQYF. CDR3 bases: TGTGCCAGTAGTAGGGGGGTCTCCTACGAGCAGTACTTC.

The V and J genes are TRBV27 and TRBJ2-7, with TRBD1 as a possible D gene (6 bases). Per the germline V gene, CDR1 is MNHEY and CDR2 is SMNVEV (reference sequence). CDR3 size: 13 residues. Trimming shortened V by 1 base and J by 3 bases, and 7 bases separated the two germline ends. CDR3 nucleotide sequence: TGTGCCAGCAGTTTATGGGGGCACTACGAGCAGTACTTC. It codes for CASSLWGHYEQYF.

The chain uses TRBV18 and TRBJ1-6; 9 nucleotides match TRBD1. The junction had 6 bases not matched to a gene; V was cut back by 5 bases and J by 7 bases. Germline-derived CDR1 and CDR2 are KGHSH and LQKENI. The CDR3 sequence is 15 residues long. The CDR3 region has the DNA TGTGCCAGCTCATGGGACAGGGCCACAAATTCACCCCTCCACTTT. Its translation is CASSWDRATNSPLHF.

The chain carries TRBV6-5 and TRBJ1-3, with D hard to call. V was shortened by 10 bases and J by 2 bases, with 12 bases between the two germline ends. Germline V lookup: CDR1 MNHEY, CDR2 SVGAGI. This CDR3 has 13 amino acids. CDR3 in amino acids: CATRAGAGNTIYF. For the CDR3, the DNA is TGTGCCACCCGAGCGGGCGCTGGAAACACCATATATTTT.

V and J are TRBV11-2 and TRBJ1-6, with D possibly being TRBD1 (6 bases). V was clipped by 1 base and J by 6 bases, with 13 bases between them. This CDR3 contains 16 residues. The germline V gene has CDR1 SGHAT and CDR2 FQNNGV. CDR3 DNA: TGTGCCAGCAGCTTAGTGGGGGCGCACCTTAATTCACCCCTCCACTTT. Its protein product is CASSLVGAHLNSPLHF.

This chain uses TRBV29-1 with TRBJ2-2, with TRBD1 as a possible D gene (5 bases). Deletions cut 7 bases from V and 5 bases from J, with 11 bases between. The CDR3 runs 12 residues. Germline V gives CDR1 SQVTM, CDR2 ANQGSEA. The DNA for the CDR3 is TGCAGCGGATCAAAGGGGACCGGGGAGCTGTTTTTT. Translated: CSGSKGTGELFF.

The CDR3 here is CASSLILAGGHTDTQYF. The CDR3 nucleotides are TGCGCCAGCAGCTTGATCCTAGCGGGGGGCCACACAGATACGCAGTATTTT. The gene calls are TRBV5-1 and TRBJ2-3; 11 bases align to TRBD2. V lost 1 base to trimming and J lost 2 bases; unmatched junction nucleotides: 6. CDR1 is SGHRS, CDR2 YFSETQ, per germline. The CDR3 length is 17 residues. The variable domain in full, with the rest retrieved from reference TRBV5-1 and TRBJ2-3, is KAGVTQTPRYLIKTRGQQVTLSCSPISGHRSVSWYQQTPGQGLQFLFEYFSETQRNKGNFPGRFSGRQFSNSRSEMNVSTLELGDSALYLCASSLILAGGHTDTQYFGPGTRLTVL.

The chain has TRBV30 and TRBJ2-1, with 12 bases aligning to TRBD2. Trimming took 3 bases from V and 9 from J; bases not matched to a gene: 3. The CDR3 extends over 13 amino acids. Per germline, CDR1 GTSNPN and CDR2 SVGIG (reference sequence). CDR3 sequence: CAWRGLAGGEQFF. The CDR3 bases are TGTGCCTGGAGGGGACTAGCGGGCGGTGAGCAGTTCTTC.

The J gene is TRBJ2-1, the V gene TRBV24-1, with 7 bases lining up with TRBD1. This CDR3 spans 15 amino acids. Trimming at V came to 1 base and at J to 3 bases, leaving 2 bases not matched to a gene. Germline CDR1 and CDR2: KGHDR and SFDVKD. CDR3 in DNA: TGTGCCACCAGTGATTTCGCAGGGGGCTACAATGAGCAGTTCTTC. It encodes CATSDFAGGYNEQFF.

V gene TRBV28 combines with J gene TRBJ1-1; D perhaps matches TRBD1 (6 bases). V was clipped by 5 bases and J by 1 base, with 8 bases between them. Per germline, CDR1 MDHEN and CDR2 SYDVKM. The CDR3 is made up of 13 amino acids. The CDR3 coding sequence is TGTGCCAGCAGTAGGGGGGGGAACACTGAAGCTTTCTTT. The encoded protein is CASSRGGNTEAFF. Filled out from reference TRBV28 and TRBJ1-1, the complete variable domain reads DVKVTQSSRYLVKRTGEKVFLECVQDMDHENMFWYRQDPGLGLRLIYFSYDVKMKEKGDIPEGYSVSREKKERFSLILESASTNQTSMYLCASSRGGNTEAFFGQGTRLTVV.